The following is a T cell receptor beta chain sequence with its context. What it binds is unknown. These data belong to a study of T cells in Graves' hyperthyroidism and ophthalmopathy. Study outcomes and limitations: Median prediction lead before ophthalmopathy onset was 6 to 8 months with the model.

TCR beta CDR3 region amplification was performed from RNA transcripts. First-round RT-PCR with HTBI primers amplified the TCR CDR3 region. TCRdb passed the multiplex PCR reads through MiXCR, listing each CDR3 protein once. Among nearly 600,000 distinct CDR3 sequences listed, 12% to 15% were seen once. Per the germline V gene, CDR1 is MNHNS and CDR2 is SASEGT. The V and J ends lost 5 bases and 2 bases, in that order; junction bases with no gene match: 7. This CDR3 comprises 15 residues. The sample consisted of blood. This chain links TRBV6-1 with TRBJ2-3; 7 nucleotides match TRBD1. The TCR comes from a woman aged 18 to 35 with Graves' ophthalmopathy. The CDR3 nucleotides are TGTGCCAGCAGTCGCTGGGACAGACACACAGATACGCAGTATTTT. Its translation: CASSRWDRHTDTQYF.